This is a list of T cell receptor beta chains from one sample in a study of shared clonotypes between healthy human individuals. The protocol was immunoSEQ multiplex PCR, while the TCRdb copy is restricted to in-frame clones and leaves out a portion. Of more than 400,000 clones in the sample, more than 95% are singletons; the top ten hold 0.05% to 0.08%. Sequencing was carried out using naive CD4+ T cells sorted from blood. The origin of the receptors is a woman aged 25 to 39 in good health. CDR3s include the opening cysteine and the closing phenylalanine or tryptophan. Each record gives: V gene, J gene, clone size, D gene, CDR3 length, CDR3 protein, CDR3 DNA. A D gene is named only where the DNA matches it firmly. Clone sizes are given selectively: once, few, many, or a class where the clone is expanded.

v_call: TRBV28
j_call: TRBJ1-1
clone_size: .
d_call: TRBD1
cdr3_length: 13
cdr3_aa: CATEQGGGTEAFF
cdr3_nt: TGTGCCACCGAACAGGGGGGAGGGACTGAAGCTTTCTTT

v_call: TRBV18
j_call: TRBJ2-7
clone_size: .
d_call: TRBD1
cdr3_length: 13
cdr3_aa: CASSPTGEYEQYF
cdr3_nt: TGTGCCAGCTCGCCCACAGGGGAGTACGAGCAGTACTTC

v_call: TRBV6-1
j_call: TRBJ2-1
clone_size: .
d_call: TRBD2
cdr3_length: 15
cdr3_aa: CASRRVGLADNEQFF
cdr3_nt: TGTGCCAGCAGGCGTGTCGGACTAGCGGACAATGAGCAGTTCTTC

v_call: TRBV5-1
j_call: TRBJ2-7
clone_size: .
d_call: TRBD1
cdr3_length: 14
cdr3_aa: CASSEGTGSYEQYF
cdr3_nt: TGCGCCAGCAGCGAGGGGACAGGGAGCTACGAGCAGTACTTC

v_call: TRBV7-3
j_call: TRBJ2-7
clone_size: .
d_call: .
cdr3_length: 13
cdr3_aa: CASSLSGVNEQYF
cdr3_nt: TGTGCCAGCAGCTTATCCGGGGTCAACGAGCAGTACTTC

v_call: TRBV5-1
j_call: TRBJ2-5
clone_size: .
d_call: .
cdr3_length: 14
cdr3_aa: CASSLVSGQETQYF
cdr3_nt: TGCGCCAGCAGCTTGGTCTCGGGGCAAGAGACCCAGTACTTC

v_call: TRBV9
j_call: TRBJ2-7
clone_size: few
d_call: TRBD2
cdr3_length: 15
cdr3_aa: CASSASGSGAYEQYF
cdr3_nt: TGTGCCAGCAGCGCTAGCGGGAGCGGTGCCTACGAGCAGTACTTC

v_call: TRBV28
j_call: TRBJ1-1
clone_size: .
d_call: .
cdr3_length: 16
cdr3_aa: CASSLPNLGTATEAFF
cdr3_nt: TGTGCCAGCAGTTTGCCCAACCTTGGGACGGCAACTGAAGCTTTCTTT

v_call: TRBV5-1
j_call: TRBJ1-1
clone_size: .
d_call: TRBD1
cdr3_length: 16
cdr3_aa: CASSPGTGGSITEAFF
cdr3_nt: TGCGCCAGCAGCCCGGGGACAGGGGGCTCGATTACTGAAGCTTTCTTT

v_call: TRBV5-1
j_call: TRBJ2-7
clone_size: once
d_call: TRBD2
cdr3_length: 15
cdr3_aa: CASSLTSGRGYEQYF
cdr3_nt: TGCGCCAGCAGTTTGACTAGCGGGAGAGGTTACGAGCAGTACTTC

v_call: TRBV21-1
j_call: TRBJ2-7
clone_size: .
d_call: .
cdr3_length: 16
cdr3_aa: CASSNPSGDLSYEQYF
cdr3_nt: TGTGCCAGCAGCAACCCTAGCGGGGACCTCTCCTACGAGCAGTACTTC

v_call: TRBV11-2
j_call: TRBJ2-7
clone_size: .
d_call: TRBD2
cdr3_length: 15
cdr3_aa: CASSAASGSSYEQYF
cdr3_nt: TGTGCCAGCAGCGCCGCTAGCGGAAGCTCCTACGAGCAGTACTTC

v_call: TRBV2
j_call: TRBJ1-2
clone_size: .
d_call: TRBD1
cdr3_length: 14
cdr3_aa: CASSEVRTGYGYTF
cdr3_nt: TGTGCCAGCAGTGAAGTCCGGACAGGGTATGGCTACACCTTC

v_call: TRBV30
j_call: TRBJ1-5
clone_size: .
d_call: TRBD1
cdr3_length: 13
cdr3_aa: CAWGTGAHQPQHF
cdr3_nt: TGTGCCTGGGGAACAGGGGCTCATCAGCCCCAGCATTTT

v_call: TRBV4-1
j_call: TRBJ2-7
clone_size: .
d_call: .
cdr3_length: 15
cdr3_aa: CASSQPRDSLYEQYF
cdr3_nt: TGCGCCAGCAGCCAACCCCGGGATTCTCTCTACGAGCAGTACTTC

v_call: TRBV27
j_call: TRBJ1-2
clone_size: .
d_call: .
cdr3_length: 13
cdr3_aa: CASRARGDYGYTF
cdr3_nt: TGTGCCAGCAGGGCTCGCGGGGACTATGGCTACACCTTC

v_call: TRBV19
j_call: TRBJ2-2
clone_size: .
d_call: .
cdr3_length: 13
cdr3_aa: CASSYRNTGELFF
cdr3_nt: TGTGCCAGTAGTTACAGGAACACCGGGGAGCTGTTTTTT

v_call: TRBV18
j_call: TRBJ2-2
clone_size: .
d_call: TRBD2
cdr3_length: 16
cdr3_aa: CASSLTSGIGDGELFF
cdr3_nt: TGTGCCAGCTCACTGACTAGCGGGATCGGAGACGGGGAGCTGTTTTTT

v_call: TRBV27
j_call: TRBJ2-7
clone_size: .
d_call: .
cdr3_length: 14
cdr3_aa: CASSLAGTSYEQYF
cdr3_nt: TGTGCCAGCAGTTTGGCCGGGACCAGCTACGAGCAGTACTTC

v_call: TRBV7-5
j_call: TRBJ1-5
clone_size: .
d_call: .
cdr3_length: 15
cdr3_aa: CVRSLVPTGPQPQHF
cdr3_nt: TGTGTCAGAAGCTTAGTTCCAACAGGGCCTCAGCCCCAGCATTTT

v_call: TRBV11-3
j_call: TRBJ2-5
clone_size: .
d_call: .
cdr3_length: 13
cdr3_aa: CASSWGHSETQYF
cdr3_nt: TGTGCCAGCAGCTGGGGACACTCAGAGACCCAGTACTTC

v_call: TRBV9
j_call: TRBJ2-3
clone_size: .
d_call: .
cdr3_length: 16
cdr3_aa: CASSVRSGGSTDTQYF
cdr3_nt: TGTGCCAGCAGCGTTCGGTCAGGCGGGAGCACAGATACGCAGTATTTT

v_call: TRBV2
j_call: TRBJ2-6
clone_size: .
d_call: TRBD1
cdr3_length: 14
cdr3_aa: CATGTGTGANVLTF
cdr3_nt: TGTGCCACCGGGACAGGGACCGGGGCCAACGTCCTGACTTTC

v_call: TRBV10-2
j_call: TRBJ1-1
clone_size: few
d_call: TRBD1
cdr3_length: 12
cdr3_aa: CATKDRDVSAFF
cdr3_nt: TGCGCAACCAAGGACAGGGACGTCTCAGCTTTCTTT

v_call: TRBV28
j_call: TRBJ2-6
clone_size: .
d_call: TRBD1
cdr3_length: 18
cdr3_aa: CASSSLTGGMKGANVLTF
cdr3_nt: TGTGCCAGCAGTTCTCTAACAGGGGGCATGAAAGGGGCCAACGTCCTGACTTTC

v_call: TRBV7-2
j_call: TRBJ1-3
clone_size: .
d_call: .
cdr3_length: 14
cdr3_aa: CASSLKGRGNTIYF
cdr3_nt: TGTGCCAGCAGCTTAAAGGGGAGAGGAAACACCATATATTTT

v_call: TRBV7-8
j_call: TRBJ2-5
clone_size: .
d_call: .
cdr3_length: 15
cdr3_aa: CASSLLGARQETQYF
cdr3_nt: TGTGCCAGCAGCTTATTAGGGGCGCGTCAAGAGACCCAGTACTTC

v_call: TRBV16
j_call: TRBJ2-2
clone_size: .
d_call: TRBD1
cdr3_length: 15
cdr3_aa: CASSPSGGITGELFF
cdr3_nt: TGTGCCAGCAGCCCGTCAGGGGGCATCACCGGGGAGCTGTTTTTT

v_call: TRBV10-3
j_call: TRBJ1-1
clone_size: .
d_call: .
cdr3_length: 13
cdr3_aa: CAISGLGYTEAFF
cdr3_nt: TGTGCCATCAGTGGATTGGGGTACACTGAAGCTTTCTTT

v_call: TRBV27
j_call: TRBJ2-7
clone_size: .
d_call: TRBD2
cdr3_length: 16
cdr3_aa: CASHPAPGGPSYEQYF
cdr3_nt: TGTGCCAGCCACCCTGCCCCGGGAGGGCCCTCCTACGAGCAGTACTTC

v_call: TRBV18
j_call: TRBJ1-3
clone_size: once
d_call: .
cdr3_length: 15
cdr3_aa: CASSPLDQIGNTIYF
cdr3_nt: TGTGCCAGCTCACCATTGGACCAGATTGGAAACACCATATATTTT

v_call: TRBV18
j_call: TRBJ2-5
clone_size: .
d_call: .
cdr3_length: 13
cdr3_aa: CASSIELAETQYF
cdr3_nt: TGTGCCAGCTCAATCGAGTTGGCGGAGACCCAGTACTTC

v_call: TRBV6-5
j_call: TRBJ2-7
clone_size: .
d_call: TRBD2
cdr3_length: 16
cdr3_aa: CASSYGSSGIGYEQYF
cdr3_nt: TGTGCCAGCAGTTACGGTTCTAGCGGGATAGGATACGAGCAGTACTTC

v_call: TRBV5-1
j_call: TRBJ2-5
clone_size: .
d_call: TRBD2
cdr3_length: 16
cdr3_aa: CASSYSLAGVGETQYF
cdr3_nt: TGCGCCAGCAGCTATTCACTAGCGGGAGTTGGGGAGACCCAGTACTTC

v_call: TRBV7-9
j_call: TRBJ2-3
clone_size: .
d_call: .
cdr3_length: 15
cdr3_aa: CASSRRSGHTDTQYF
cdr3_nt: TGTGCCAGCAGCAGGAGAAGCGGGCACACAGATACGCAGTATTTT

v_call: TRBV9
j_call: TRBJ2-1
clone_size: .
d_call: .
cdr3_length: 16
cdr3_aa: CASSVGMGGTKTNQFF
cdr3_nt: TGTGCCAGCAGCGTAGGTATGGGCGGAACCAAAACGAATCAGTTCTTC

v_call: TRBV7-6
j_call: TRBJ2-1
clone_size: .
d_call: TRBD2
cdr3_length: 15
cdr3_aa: CASSDGTSGTNEQFF
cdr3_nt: TGTGCCAGCAGCGACGGGACTAGCGGGACCAATGAGCAGTTCTTC

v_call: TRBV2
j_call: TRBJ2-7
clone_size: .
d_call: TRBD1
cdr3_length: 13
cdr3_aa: CASSERGLDEQYF
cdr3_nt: TGTGCCAGCAGTGAAAGGGGGCTCGACGAGCAGTACTTC

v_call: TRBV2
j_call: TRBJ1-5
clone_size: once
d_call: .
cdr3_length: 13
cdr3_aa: CASSENSNQPQHF
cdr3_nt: TGTGCCAGCAGTGAGAATAGCAATCAGCCCCAGCATTTT

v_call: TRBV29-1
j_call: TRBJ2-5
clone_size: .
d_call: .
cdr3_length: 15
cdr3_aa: CSVDPLGLEKETQYF
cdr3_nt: TGCAGCGTTGACCCGTTGGGACTTGAGAAAGAGACCCAGTACTTC

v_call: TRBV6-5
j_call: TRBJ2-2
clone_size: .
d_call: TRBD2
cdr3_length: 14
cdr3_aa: CASTSGEGTGELFF
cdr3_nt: TGTGCCAGCACGAGTGGGGAGGGCACCGGGGAGCTGTTTTTT

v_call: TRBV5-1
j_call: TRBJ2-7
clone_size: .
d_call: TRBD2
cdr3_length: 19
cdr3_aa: CASSLGITALAQLPYEQYF
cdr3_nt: TGCGCCAGCAGCTTGGGGATCACGGCACTAGCGCAACTCCCCTACGAGCAGTACTTC

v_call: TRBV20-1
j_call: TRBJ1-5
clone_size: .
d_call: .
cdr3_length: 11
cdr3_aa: CSARGLGPQHF
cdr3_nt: TGCAGTGCTAGAGGGTTGGGCCCCCAGCATTTT

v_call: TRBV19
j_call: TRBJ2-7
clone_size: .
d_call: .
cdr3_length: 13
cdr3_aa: CASSIGTSYEQYF
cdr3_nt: TGTGCCAGTAGTATCGGCACCTCCTACGAGCAGTACTTC